These 16 T cell receptor beta chains originate from one sample sequenced in a study of blood T cells in healthy people across ages. Combining a sample-barcoded 5' primer with a J-beta primer mix, a second PCR ran for roughly 7 to 12 cycles. TCRdb ran MiXCR on the 5' RACE reads and lists one entry per CDR3 protein. Of approximately 790,000 distinct CDR3 sequences listed, around two thirds are singletons. Sequenced sample: blood. The receptors come from a man aged 25-45 years in good health.

The J gene is TRBJ2-1, the V gene TRBV15; D possibly corresponds to TRBD1 (6 bases). The V end lost 3 bases, the J end lost 6 bases, and 18 bases lay between the germline ends. The CDR3 runs 16 residues. CDR1 LNHNV and CDR2 YYDKDF come from the germline V gene (reference sequence). DNA of the CDR3: TGTGCCACCAGCAGTCCCAGGGGTTTGCTGGCCAATGAGCAGTTCTTC. As protein: CATSSPRGLLANEQFF.

This clonotype was recorded a few times. This chain connects TRBV29-1 to TRBJ2-1, with TRBD1 matching 9 bases. The CDR3 runs to 10 residues. After removal of 7 bases from V and 14 bases from J, the junction contained 6 bases not matched to a gene. Germline V CDR1 and CDR2: SQVTM, ANQGSEA. The CDR3 spells CSARDREEFF. The DNA of the CDR3 is TGCAGCGCAAGGGACAGGGAGGAGTTCTTC.

The V and J genes are TRBV29-1 and TRBJ2-1; possible D gene TRBD2, 6 bases. The CDR3 is made up of 12 amino acids. Germline lookup yields CDR1 SQVTM and CDR2 ANQGSEA. V lost 2 bases and J lost 6, with 8 bases in between. The CDR3 sequence is CSVEWRGNEQFF. The CDR3 nucleotides read TGCAGCGTTGAATGGAGGGGCAATGAGCAGTTCTTC.

The CDR3 reads CASSLARTGGYGYTF. The CDR3 DNA sequence: TGTGCCAGCAGCCTAGCCCGGACAGGGGGGTATGGCTACACCTTC. The chain combines TRBV5-4 with TRBJ1-2; 10 bases match TRBD1. Germline CDR1 SGHNT, CDR2 YYREEE (reference sequence). Germline trimming cut 4 bases from V and 5 bases from J; bases unmatched to any gene: 8. This CDR3 has 15 amino acids.

This clonotype showed up just once. This chain links TRBV5-1 with TRBJ2-7; D gene unclear. V lost 4 bases, J lost 1 base, and 12 bases lay in between. Germline V gene sequence: CDR1 SGHRS, CDR2 YFSETQ. The CDR3 loop spans 14 amino acids. For the CDR3, the DNA is TGCGCCAGCAGCCCGACGACTCATTCCTACGAGCAGTACTTC. Residues: CASSPTTHSYEQYF.

The V call is TRBV6-5, the J call TRBJ1-1; D possibly corresponds to TRBD1 (5 bases). The V and J ends lost 0 bases and 6 bases respectively, with 17 bases between them. This CDR3 is 16 amino acids long. Germline CDR1 and CDR2: MNHEY and SVGAGI. The CDR3 bases are TGTGCCAGCAGTTACTCTTATAATTTGGGGGGTTCTGAAGCTTTCTTT. Amino acids: CASSYSYNLGGSEAFF.

The CDR3: CASSSFSGTGDYEQYF. CDR3 coding DNA: TGTGCCAGCAGCTCTTTCTCCGGGACAGGAGACTACGAGCAGTACTTC. The genes are TRBV12-3 or TRBV12-4 and TRBJ2-7, with 8 bases that match TRBD1. This CDR3 spans 16 amino acids. J was trimmed by 3 bases and V by 6 bases; bases with no gene match: 13.

This chain links TRBV12-3 or TRBV12-4 with TRBJ2-5; D may match TRBD1 or TRBD2 (6 bases each). V was trimmed by 6 bases and J by 5 bases, leaving 19 bases between them. The CDR3 length is 15 residues. CDR3 protein: CASSSRGPGGETQYF. The CDR3 DNA reads as TGTGCCAGCAGCTCCAGGGGCCCTGGGGGGGAGACCCAGTACTTC.

The chain is built from TRBV6-5 and TRBJ2-1; a possible D gene is TRBD1 (5 bases). The length of the CDR3 is 12 residues. Trimming cost V 10 bases and J 9 bases, with 16 bases left between them. The germline gives CDR1 MNHEY, CDR2 SVGAGI. CDR3 loop: CATKGGQREQFF. The CDR3 DNA reads TGTGCCACCAAGGGTGGACAACGTGAGCAGTTCTTC.

The rearrangement links TRBV20-1 to TRBJ2-7; D is perhaps TRBD1 (6 bases). Trimming stripped 3 bases from V and 4 bases from J, with 16 bases between. The CDR3 contains 14 residues. Germline assignment: CDR1 DFQATT and CDR2 SNEGSKA (reference sequence). CDR3 sequence: CSASRDMLDYEQYF. The CDR3 region has the DNA TGCAGTGCTAGCCGGGACATGCTAGATTACGAGCAGTACTTC.

The rearrangement uses TRBV4-3 and TRBJ2-7; perhaps TRBD2 as D (6 bases). Near its end, the DNA agrees better with TRBJ2-5, so the J call may be wrong. The germline V gene has CDR1 LGHNA and CDR2 YSLEER. CDR3 length: 15 amino acids. The CDR3 DNA sequence: TGCGCCAGCAGCCGACGGGTGGGAGGTGGAGAGACCCAGTACTTC. It is translated as CASSRRVGGGETQYF.

The V gene is TRBV4-2, the J gene TRBJ2-4; tentative D call: TRBD2 (5 bases). V was trimmed by 0 bases and J by 2 bases, leaving 14 bases between them. The CDR3 has 17 amino acids. Germline V gene lookup returns CDR1 LGHNA and CDR2 YNFKEQ. In DNA form, the CDR3 reads TGTGCCAGCAGCCAAGACACGGGGAGCGGCACCAAAAACATTCAGTACTTC. This sequence encodes CASSQDTGSGTKNIQYF.

This clonotype was seen ten or more times. V usage is TRBV4-2 and J usage is TRBJ1-1; D call uncertain. This CDR3 contains 13 residues. Looked up from germline, CDR1 is LGHNA and CDR2 is YNFKEQ. Trimming took 1 base from V and 1 from J, leaving 4 bases between them. In DNA form, the CDR3 reads TGTGCCAGCAGCCAAGGGGGGAACACTGAAGCTTTCTTT. Translated, it gives CASSQGGNTEAFF.

The count of this clonotype is one. V and J are TRBV14 and TRBJ2-3; D is undetermined. V was cut by 1 base and J by 5 bases, with 7 bases left in between. The CDR3 runs to 13 residues. In germline, CDR1 is SGHDN, CDR2 FVKESK. CDR3 nucleotide sequence: TGTGCCAGCAGCCAAGCGTTAAGAGATACGCAGTATTTT. It specifies CASSQALRDTQYF.

V and J are TRBV20-1 and TRBJ2-4, with D uncertain. Matching the DNA end better, TRBJ2-7 makes the J call doubtful. The CDR3 consists of 11 residues. From germline, CDR1 is DFQATT and CDR2 SNEGSKA (reference sequence). The DNA for the CDR3 is TGCAGTGCTAGTCCTTTCAACGAGCAGTACTTC. Its protein product is CSASPFNEQYF.

V is TRBV5-1 and J is TRBJ1-2; D may be TRBD1 (5 bases). The CDR3 consists of 13 residues. The germline gives CDR1 SGHRS, CDR2 YFSETQ. V was shortened by 4 bases and J by 8 bases, with 15 bases between the two germline ends. CDR3 nucleotides: TGCGCCAGCAGCGTGGACACCGACCGGGGCTACACCTTC. Protein: CASSVDTDRGYTF. The complete variable domain, with remaining parts taken from reference TRBV5-1 and TRBJ1-2, reads KAGVTQTPRYLIKTRGQQVTLSCSPISGHRSVSWYQQTPGQGLQFLFEYFSETQRNKGNFPGRFSGRQFSNSRSEMNVSTLELGDSALYLCASSVDTDRGYTFGSGTRLTVV.